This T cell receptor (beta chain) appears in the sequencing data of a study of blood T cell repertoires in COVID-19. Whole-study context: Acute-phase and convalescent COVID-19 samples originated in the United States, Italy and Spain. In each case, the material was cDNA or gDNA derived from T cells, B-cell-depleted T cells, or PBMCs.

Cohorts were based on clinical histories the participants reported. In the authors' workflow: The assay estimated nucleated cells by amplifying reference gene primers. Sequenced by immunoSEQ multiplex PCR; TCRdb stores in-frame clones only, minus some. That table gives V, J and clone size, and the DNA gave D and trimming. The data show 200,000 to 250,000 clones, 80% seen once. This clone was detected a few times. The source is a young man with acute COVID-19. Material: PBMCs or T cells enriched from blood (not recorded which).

The CDR3 region has the DNA TGCGCCAGCAGCGTAGTTGCAGGCAATTCACCCCTCCACTTT. The encoded protein is CASSVVAGNSPLHF. The V and J genes are TRBV10-2 and TRBJ1-6; D is unclear. V dropped 6 bases and J dropped 7 bases, with 13 bases sitting between them. The CDR3 is 14 amino acids. Germline CDR1 WSHSY, CDR2 SAAADI.